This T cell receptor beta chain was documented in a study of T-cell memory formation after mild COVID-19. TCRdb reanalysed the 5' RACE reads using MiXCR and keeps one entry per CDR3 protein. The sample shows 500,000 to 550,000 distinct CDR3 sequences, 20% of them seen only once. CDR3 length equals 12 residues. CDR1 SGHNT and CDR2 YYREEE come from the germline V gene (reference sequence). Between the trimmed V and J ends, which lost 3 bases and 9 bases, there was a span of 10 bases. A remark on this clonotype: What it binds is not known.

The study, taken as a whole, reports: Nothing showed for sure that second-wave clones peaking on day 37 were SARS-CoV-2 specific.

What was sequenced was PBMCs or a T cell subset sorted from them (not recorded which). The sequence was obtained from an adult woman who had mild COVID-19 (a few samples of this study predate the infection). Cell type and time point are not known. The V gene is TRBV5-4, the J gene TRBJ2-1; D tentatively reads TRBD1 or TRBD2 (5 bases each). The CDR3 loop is CASSSPGLEQFF. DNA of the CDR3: TGTGCCAGCAGCTCACCGGGGCTTGAGCAGTTCTTC.